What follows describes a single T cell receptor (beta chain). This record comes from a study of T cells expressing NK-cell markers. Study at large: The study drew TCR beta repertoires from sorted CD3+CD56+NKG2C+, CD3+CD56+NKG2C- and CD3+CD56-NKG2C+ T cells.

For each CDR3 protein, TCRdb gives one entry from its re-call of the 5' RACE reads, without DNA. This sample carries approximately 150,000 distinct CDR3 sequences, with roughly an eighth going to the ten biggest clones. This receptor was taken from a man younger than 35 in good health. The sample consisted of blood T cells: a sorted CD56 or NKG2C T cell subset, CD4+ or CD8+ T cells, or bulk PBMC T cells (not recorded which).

CDR3 in amino acids: CASSEQGPSYNEQFF. V and J are TRBV6-1 and TRBJ2-1; TCRdb names TRBD2, which stays unverified in the absence of DNA. Germline V gene lookup returns CDR1 MNHNS and CDR2 SASEGT. The CDR3 runs to 15 residues.